The 14 T cell receptor beta chains given below trace back to one sample, sequenced in a study of blood T cell repertoires in COVID-19. Here immunoSEQ multiplex PCR was the method, and the copy in TCRdb shows in-frame clones only, minus some. Of hundreds of thousands of clones listed, 85% are singletons. Sequences were obtained from PBMCs or T cells enriched from blood (not recorded which). The receptor source for this set is a woman aged 25 to 39 who had been exposed to COVID-19.

This chain uses TRBV28 with TRBJ1-5; TRBD1 is a possible D gene (6 bases). Germline V gene data show CDR1 as MDHEN and CDR2 as SYDVKM. The CDR3 is made up of 14 amino acids. V was pared by 6 bases and J by 4 bases, with 13 bases between. CDR3 loop: CASRDSLQNQPQHF. In DNA form, the CDR3 reads TGTGCCAGCAGGGACAGCCTTCAAAATCAGCCCCAGCATTTT.

The chain combines TRBV3-1 (or the pseudogene TRBV3-2) with TRBJ2-1, with D uncertain. Per germline, CDR1 LGHDT and CDR2 YNNKEL (reference sequence). V lost 0 bases and J lost 6, with 9 bases in between. This CDR3 has 14 residues. CDR3 DNA sequence: TGTGCCAGCAGCCAAGATAAACGGTTCAATGAGCAGTTCTTC. Translating it yields CASSQDKRFNEQFF.

This clone has only one observation. The V and J genes are TRBV30 and TRBJ2-5; possibly TRBD2 for D (7 bases). This CDR3 region has 14 residues. Trimming removed 0 bases from V and 7 bases from J, with 15 bases in between. Per the germline V gene, CDR1 is GTSNPN and CDR2 is SVGIG (reference sequence). CDR3 in DNA: TGTGCCTGGAGTGTATCCGGGGGGCCCGGGACCCAGTACTTC. Its protein is CAWSVSGGPGTQYF.

V and J are TRBV28 and TRBJ2-1; possible D gene TRBD1, 5 bases. The V end was cut by 7 bases, the J end by 6 bases, with 19 bases between. The CDR3 is made up of 15 amino acids. In germline, CDR1 is MDHEN, CDR2 SYDVKM. CDR3: CASTQTVRQSNEQFF. CDR3 DNA sequence: TGTGCCAGCACCCAGACAGTTCGACAGAGCAATGAGCAGTTCTTC.

This chain uses TRBV19 with TRBJ2-7; 7 bases agree with TRBD2. Germline-derived CDR1 and CDR2 are LNHDA and SQIVND (reference sequence). V lost 3 bases to trimming and J lost 7 bases; unmatched junction nucleotides: 9. The CDR3 consists of 14 residues. The CDR3 loop is CASSIQRDSSEQYF. CDR3 coding DNA: TGTGCCAGTAGTATCCAGCGGGACTCTAGTGAGCAGTACTTC.

The chain links TRBV19 to TRBJ1-2; 10 nucleotides line up with TRBD1. Germline CDR1 LNHDA, CDR2 SQIVND (reference sequence). J lost 2 bases, V lost 8 bases, and 2 bases had no gene match. The CDR3 covers 13 residues. CDR3 nucleotides: TGTGCCAGTGGACAGGGGGGGAACTATGGCTACACCTTC. It specifies CASGQGGNYGYTF.

V gene TRBV3-1 (or the pseudogene TRBV3-2) combines with J gene TRBJ2-1; maybe TRBD1 (5 bases). Germline V CDR1 and CDR2: LGHDT, YNNKEL (reference sequence). Trimming shortened V by 0 bases and J by 4 bases, and 16 bases separated the two germline ends. The CDR3 is made up of 17 amino acids. CDR3 DNA: TGTGCCAGCAGCCAAGATTCACCTTCGACAGCTTACAATGAGCAGTTCTTC. Translation: CASSQDSPSTAYNEQFF.

The chain recombines TRBV9 with TRBJ1-4, with a possible D match to TRBD1 (6 bases). The V gene's germline CDR1 is SGDLS and CDR2 YYNGEE. Trimming took 2 bases from V and 7 from J, leaving 12 bases between them. The CDR3 covers 14 residues. This CDR3 reads CASSVGGGGEKLFF. In DNA form, the CDR3 reads TGTGCCAGCAGCGTCGGGGGAGGGGGTGAAAAACTGTTTTTT.

V gene TRBV5-1 combines with J gene TRBJ1-1, with D possibly TRBD1 on 6 matching bases. The CDR3 has 14 residues. V was clipped by 2 bases and J by 0 bases, with 8 bases between them. CDR1 is SGHRS and CDR2 is YFSETQ in the germline V gene. The CDR3 sequence is CASSLGDMNTEAFF. The CDR3 DNA is TGCGCCAGCAGCTTAGGGGACATGAACACTGAAGCTTTCTTT.

The rearrangement joins TRBV27 to TRBJ2-7; possible D gene TRBD1, 5 bases. The CDR3 has 14 residues. Germline V gene data show CDR1 as MNHEY and CDR2 as SMNVEV (reference sequence). The V end was cut by 0 bases, the J end by 3 bases, with 9 bases between. This CDR3 is CASSLSWGSYEQYF. CDR3 sequence (DNA): TGTGCCAGCAGTTTATCGTGGGGCAGCTACGAGCAGTACTTC.

V and J are TRBV27 and TRBJ2-5; TRBD2 agrees at 9 bases. This CDR3 has 14 residues. From germline, CDR1 is MNHEY and CDR2 SMNVEV (reference sequence). Trimming took 7 bases from V and 2 from J; bases not matched to a gene: 5. The CDR3 sequence: CASTETSGQETQYF. The CDR3 nucleotides read TGTGCCAGCACCGAGACTAGCGGACAAGAGACCCAGTACTTC.

This clone occurred many times. The rearrangement joins TRBV5-1 to TRBJ1-2; D perhaps matches TRBD1 (5 bases). Trimming removed 2 bases from V and 8 bases from J, with 13 bases in between. The CDR3 totals 13 residues. The germline CDR1 and CDR2 sequences are SGHRS and YFSETQ. CDR3 nucleotides: TGCGCCAGCAGCTTCTCCTCGGGGGAAGGCTACACCTTC. Encoded protein: CASSFSSGEGYTF.

This clone was found once. This rearrangement joins TRBV30 to TRBJ1-1, with D perhaps matching TRBD1 (6 bases). Germline CDR1 GTSNPN, CDR2 SVGIG (reference sequence). Trimming pared 6 bases from V and 1 base from J, leaving 12 bases between. The CDR3 runs 13 residues. Here the CDR3 DNA reads TGTGCCTGTCAAGGACAGCAGAACACTGAAGCTTTCTTT. Translated: CACQGQQNTEAFF.

CDR3 nucleotides: TGTGCCAGCAGGAGAGGCCACGGTGATGTAGAGACCCAGTACTTC. This translates into CASRRGHGDVETQYF. The V gene is TRBV9, the J gene TRBJ2-5; no clear D. The CDR3 consists of 15 residues. Trimming stripped 5 bases from V and 4 bases from J, with 18 bases between. Germline CDR1 reads SGDLS; CDR2 reads YYNGEE.